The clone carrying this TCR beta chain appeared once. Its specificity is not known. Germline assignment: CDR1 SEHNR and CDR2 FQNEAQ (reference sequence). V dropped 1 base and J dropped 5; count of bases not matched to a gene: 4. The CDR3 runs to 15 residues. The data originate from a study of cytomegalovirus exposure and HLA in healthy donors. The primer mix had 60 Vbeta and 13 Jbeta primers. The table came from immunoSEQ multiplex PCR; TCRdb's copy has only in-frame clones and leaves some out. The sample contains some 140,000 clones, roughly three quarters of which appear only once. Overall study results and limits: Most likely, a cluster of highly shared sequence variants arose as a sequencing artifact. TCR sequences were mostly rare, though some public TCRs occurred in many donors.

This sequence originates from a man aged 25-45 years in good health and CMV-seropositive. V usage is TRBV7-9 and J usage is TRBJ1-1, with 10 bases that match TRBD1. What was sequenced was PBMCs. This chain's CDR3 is CASSLGWTGGTEAFF. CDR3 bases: TGTGCCAGCAGCTTAGGGTGGACAGGGGGGACTGAAGCTTTCTTT. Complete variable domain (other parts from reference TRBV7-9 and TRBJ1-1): DTGVSQNPRHKITKRGQNVTFRCDPISEHNRLYWYRQTLGQGPEFLTYFQNEAQLEKSRLLSDRFSAERPKGSFSTLEIQRTEQGDSAMYLCASSLGWTGGTEAFFGQGTRLTVV.